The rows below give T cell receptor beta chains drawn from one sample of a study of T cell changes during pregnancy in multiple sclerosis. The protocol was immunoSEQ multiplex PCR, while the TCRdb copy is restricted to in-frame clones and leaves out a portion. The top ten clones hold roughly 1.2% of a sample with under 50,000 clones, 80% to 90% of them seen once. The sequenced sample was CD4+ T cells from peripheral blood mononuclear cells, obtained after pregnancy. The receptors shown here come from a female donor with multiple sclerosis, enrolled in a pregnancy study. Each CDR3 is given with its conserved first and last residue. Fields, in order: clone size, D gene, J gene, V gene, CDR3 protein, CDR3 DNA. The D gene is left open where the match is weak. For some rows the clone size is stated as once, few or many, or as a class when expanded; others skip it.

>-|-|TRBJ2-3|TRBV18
CASSPPSSRDTQYF
TGTGCCAGCTCACCACCGTCTAGCCGCGATACGCAGTATTTT
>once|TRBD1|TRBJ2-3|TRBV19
CTIGQGKADTQYF
TGTACTATCGGACAGGGGAAAGCAGATACGCAGTATTTT
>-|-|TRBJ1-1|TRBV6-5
CASIRQNTEAFF
TGTGCCAGCATTAGACAGAACACTGAAGCTTTCTTT
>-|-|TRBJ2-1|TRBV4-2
CASSQDSQGREQFF
TGTGCCAGCAGCCAAGACTCTCAGGGAAGAGAGCAGTTCTTC
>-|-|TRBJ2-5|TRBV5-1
CASSLGTKETQYF
TGCGCCAGCAGCTTGGGGACAAAAGAGACCCAGTACTTC
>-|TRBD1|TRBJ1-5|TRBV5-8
CASSIGQASNQPQHF
TGTGCCAGCAGCATAGGACAGGCTAGCAATCAGCCCCAGCATTTT
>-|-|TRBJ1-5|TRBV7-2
CASTLNSNQPQHF
TGTGCCAGCACCCTAAATAGCAATCAGCCCCAGCATTTT
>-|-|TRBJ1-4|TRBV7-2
CASSSGHRPNEKLFF
TGTGCCAGCAGCTCCGGACATCGACCAAATGAAAAACTGTTTTTT
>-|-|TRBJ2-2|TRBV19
CASLTQKEASDTGELFF
TGTGCCAGCCTCACCCAAAAGGAGGCTAGCGACACCGGGGAGCTGTTTTTT
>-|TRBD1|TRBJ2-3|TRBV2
CASSRTGGTDTQYF
TGTGCCAGCAGTAGGACAGGGGGCACAGATACGCAGTATTTT
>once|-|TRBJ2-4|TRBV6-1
CASSEPGQSNIQYF
TGTGCCAGCAGTGAACCCGGACAGTCAAACATTCAGTACTTC
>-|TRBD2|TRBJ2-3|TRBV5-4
CASSKGLAGDGTDTQYF
TGTGCCAGCAGCAAGGGACTAGCGGGAGATGGCACAGATACGCAGTATTTT
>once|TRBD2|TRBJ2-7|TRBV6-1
CASSEVGLAGGYEQYF
TGTGCCAGCAGTGAAGTGGGACTAGCGGGAGGTTATGAGCAGTACTTC
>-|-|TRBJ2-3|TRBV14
CASSQDPGGGGEDTQYF
TGTGCCAGCAGCCAAGATCCCGGGGGAGGGGGAGAGGATACGCAGTATTTT
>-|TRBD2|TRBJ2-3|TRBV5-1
CASSSLAGGLTDTQYF
TGCGCCAGCAGCTCCTTAGCGGGAGGGCTCACAGATACGCAGTATTTT
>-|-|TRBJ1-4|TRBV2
CASSAEWGGEKLFF
TGTGCCAGCAGTGCCGAGTGGGGCGGCGAAAAACTGTTTTTT
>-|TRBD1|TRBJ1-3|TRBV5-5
CASSFGQGGNTIYF
TGTGCCAGCAGCTTTGGACAGGGCGGAAACACCATATATTTT
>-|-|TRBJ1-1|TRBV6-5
CASSLAGVPNTEAFF
TGTGCCAGCAGTTTGGCAGGGGTCCCGAACACTGAAGCTTTCTTT
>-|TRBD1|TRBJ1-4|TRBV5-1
CASSQDRGSEKLFF
TGCGCCAGCAGCCAGGACAGGGGGAGTGAAAAACTGTTTTTT
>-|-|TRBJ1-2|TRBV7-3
CASSLSGDPGGYTF
TGTGCCAGCAGCTTAAGCGGGGATCCGGGGGGCTACACCTTC
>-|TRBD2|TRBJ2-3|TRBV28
CASSFVAGGPDDTQYF
TGTGCCAGCAGTTTTGTAGCGGGAGGGCCAGATGATACGCAGTATTTT
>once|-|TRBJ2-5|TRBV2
CASSEFSPGGNF
TGTGCCAGCAGTGAATTTAGTCCGGGGGGCAACTTC
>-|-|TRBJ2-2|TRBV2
CASNPGTHTGELFF
TGTGCCAGCAATCCCGGGACTCACACCGGGGAGCTGTTTTTT
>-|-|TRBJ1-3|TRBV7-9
CASHNTIYF
TGTGCCAGCCATAACACCATATATTTT
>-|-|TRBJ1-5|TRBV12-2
CASLPQGHSQPQHF
TGTGCAAGTCTTCCGCAGGGGCATAGCCAGCCCCAGCATTTT
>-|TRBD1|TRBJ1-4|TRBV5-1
CASSLGQGNEKLFF
TGCGCCAGCAGCTTGGGACAGGGAAATGAAAAACTGTTTTTT
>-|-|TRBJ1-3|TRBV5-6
CASSFNYGSGNTIYF
TGTGCCAGCAGCTTTAATTACGGCTCTGGAAACACCATATATTTT
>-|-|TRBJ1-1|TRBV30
CAWSVWSGGAFTNTEAFF
TGTGCCTGGAGTGTATGGTCGGGGGGCGCCTTCACGAACACTGAAGCTTTCTTT